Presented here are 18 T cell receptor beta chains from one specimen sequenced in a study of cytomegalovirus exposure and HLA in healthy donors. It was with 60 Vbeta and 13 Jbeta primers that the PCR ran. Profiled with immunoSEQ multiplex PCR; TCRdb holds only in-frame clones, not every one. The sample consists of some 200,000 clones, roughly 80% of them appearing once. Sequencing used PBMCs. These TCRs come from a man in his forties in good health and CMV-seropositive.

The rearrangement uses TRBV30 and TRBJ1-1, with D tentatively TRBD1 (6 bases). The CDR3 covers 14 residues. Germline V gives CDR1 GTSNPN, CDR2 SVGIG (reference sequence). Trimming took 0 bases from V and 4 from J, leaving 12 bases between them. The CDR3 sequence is CAWSVGGDFTEAFF. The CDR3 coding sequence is TGTGCCTGGAGTGTAGGGGGGGACTTCACTGAAGCTTTCTTT.

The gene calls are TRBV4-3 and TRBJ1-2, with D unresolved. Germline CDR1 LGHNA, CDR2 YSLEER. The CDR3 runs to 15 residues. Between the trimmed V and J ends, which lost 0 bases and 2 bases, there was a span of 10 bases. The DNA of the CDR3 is TGCGCCAGCAGCCAAGATCGGGGTGGAAACTATGGCTACACCTTC. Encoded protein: CASSQDRGGNYGYTF.

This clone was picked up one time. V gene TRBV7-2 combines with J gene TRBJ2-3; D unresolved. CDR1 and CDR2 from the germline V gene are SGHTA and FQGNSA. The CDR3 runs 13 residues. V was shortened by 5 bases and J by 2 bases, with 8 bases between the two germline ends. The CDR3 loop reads CASSQPNTDTQYF. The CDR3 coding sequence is TGTGCCAGCAGCCAACCTAACACAGATACGCAGTATTTT.

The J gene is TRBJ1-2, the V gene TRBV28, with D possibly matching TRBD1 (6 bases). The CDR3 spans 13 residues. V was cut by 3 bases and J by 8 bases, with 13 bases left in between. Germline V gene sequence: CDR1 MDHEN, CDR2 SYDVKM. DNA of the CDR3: TGTGCCAGCAGTTTGGTACAGGGCGGCGGCTACACCTTC. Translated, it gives CASSLVQGGGYTF.

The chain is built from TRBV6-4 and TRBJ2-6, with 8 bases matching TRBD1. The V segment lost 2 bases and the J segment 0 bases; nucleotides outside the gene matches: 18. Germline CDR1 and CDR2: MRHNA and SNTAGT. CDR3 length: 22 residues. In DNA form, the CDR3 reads TGTGCCAGCAGTGACAGCCCAGGGGGCGTACACCTCGCACCCTCTGGGGCCAACGTCCTGACTTTC. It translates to CASSDSPGGVHLAPSGANVLTF.

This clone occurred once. The CDR3 nucleotides read TGTGCCAGCAGCTTAGTAGCCCTAACTAGCGGGGGGGCAGATACGCAGTATTTT. This sequence encodes CASSLVALTSGGADTQYF. V is TRBV7-8 and J is TRBJ2-3, with TRBD2 matching 13 bases. CDR1 is SGHVS and CDR2 is FQNEAQ in the germline V gene. The CDR3 sequence is 18 residues long. J lost 4 bases, V lost 1 base, and 8 bases had no gene match.

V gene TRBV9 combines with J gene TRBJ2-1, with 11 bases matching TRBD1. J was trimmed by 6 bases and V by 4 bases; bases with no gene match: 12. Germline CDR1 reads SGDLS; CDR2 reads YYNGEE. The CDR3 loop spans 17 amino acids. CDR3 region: CASSPQPGGTGGNEQFF. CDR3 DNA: TGTGCCAGCAGCCCCCAACCCGGGGGGACAGGGGGCAATGAGCAGTTCTTC. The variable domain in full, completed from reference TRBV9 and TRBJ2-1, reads DSGVTQTPKHLITATGQRVTLRCSPRSGDLSVYWYQQSLDQGLQFLIQYYNGEERAKGNILERFSAQQFPDLHSELNLSSLELGDSALYFCASSPQPGGTGGNEQFFGPGTRLTVL.

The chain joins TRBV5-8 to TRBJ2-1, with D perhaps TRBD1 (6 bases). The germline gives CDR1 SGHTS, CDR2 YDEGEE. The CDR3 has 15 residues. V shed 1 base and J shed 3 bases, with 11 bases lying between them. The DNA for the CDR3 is TGTGCCAGCAGCTTGCGTACAGGGAACTACAATGAGCAGTTCTTC. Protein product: CASSLRTGNYNEQFF.

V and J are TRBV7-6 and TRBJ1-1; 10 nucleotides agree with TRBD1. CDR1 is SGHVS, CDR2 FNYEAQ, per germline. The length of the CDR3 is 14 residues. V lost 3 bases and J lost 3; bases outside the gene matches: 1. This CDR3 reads CASSLDRGDTEAFF. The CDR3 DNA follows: TGTGCCAGCAGCTTGGACAGGGGGGACACTGAAGCTTTCTTT. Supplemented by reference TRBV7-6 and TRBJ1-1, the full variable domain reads GAGVSQSPRYKVTKRGQDVALRCDPISGHVSLYWYRQALGQGPEFLTYFNYEAQQDKSGLPNDRFSAERPEGSISTLTIQRTEQRDSAMYRCASSLDRGDTEAFFGQGTRLTVV.

The CDR3 loop reads CASSEGQGNYNEQFF. The CDR3 bases are TGCGCCAGCAGCGAGGGACAGGGAAACTACAATGAGCAGTTCTTC. This rearrangement joins TRBV5-1 to TRBJ2-1; TRBD1 agrees at 9 bases. Germline values: CDR1 SGHRS, CDR2 YFSETQ. V was clipped by 4 bases and J by 3 bases; unmatched bases: 5. CDR3 size: 15 residues. Supplemented by reference TRBV5-1 and TRBJ2-1, the full variable domain reads KAGVTQTPRYLIKTRGQQVTLSCSPISGHRSVSWYQQTPGQGLQFLFEYFSETQRNKGNFPGRFSGRQFSNSRSEMNVSTLELGDSALYLCASSEGQGNYNEQFFGPGTRLTVL.

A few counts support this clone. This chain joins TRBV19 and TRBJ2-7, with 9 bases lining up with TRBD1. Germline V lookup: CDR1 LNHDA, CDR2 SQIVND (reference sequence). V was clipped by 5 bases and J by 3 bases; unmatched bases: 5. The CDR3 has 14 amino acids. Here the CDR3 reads CASSWGTGNYEQYF. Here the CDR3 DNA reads TGTGCCAGTAGTTGGGGGACAGGGAACTACGAGCAGTACTTC.

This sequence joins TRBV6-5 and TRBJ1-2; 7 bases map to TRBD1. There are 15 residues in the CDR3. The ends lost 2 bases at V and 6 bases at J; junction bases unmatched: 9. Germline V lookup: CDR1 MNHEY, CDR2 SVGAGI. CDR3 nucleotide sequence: TGTGCCAGCAGTTACGGATCCAACGACAGGGATGGCTACACCTTC. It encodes CASSYGSNDRDGYTF.

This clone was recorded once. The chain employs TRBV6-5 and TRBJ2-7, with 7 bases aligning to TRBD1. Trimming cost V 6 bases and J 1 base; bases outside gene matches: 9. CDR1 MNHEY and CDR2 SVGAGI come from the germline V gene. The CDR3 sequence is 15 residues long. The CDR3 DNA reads TGTGCCAGCAGCCGCCGACAGGGCCAATCCTACGAGCAGTACTTC. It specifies CASSRRQGQSYEQYF.

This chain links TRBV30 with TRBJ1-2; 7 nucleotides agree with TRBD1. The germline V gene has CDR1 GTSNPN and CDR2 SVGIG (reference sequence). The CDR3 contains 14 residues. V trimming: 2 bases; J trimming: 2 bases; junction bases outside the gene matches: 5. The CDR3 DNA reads TGTGCCTGGAGTAAAAGGACAGGAAACTATGGCTACACCTTC. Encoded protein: CAWSKRTGNYGYTF.

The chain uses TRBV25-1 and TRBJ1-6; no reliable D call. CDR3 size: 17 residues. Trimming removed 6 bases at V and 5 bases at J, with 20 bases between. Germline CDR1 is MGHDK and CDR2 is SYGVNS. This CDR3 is CASRPPASGGHNSPLHF. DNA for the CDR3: TGTGCCAGCAGGCCCCCGGCATCAGGAGGACATAATTCACCCCTCCACTTT. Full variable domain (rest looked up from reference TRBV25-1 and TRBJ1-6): EADIYQTPRYLVIGTGKKITLECSQTMGHDKMYWYQQDPGMELHLIHYSYGVNSTEKGDLSSESTVSRIRTEHFPLTLESARPSHTSQYLCASRPPASGGHNSPLHFGNGTRLTVT.

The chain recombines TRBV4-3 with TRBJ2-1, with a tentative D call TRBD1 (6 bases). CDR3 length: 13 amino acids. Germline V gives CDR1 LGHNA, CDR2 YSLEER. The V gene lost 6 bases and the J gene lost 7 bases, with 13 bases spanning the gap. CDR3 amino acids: CASSFDRLNEQFF. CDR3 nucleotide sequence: TGCGCCAGCAGTTTCGACAGGTTAAATGAGCAGTTCTTC.

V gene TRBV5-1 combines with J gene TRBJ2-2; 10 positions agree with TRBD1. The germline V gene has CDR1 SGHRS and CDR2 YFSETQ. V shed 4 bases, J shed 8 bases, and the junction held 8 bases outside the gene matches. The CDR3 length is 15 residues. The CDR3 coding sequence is TGCGCCAGCAGCCCCAGACAGGGGGCTGGTGGGGAGCTGTTTTTT. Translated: CASSPRQGAGGELFF.

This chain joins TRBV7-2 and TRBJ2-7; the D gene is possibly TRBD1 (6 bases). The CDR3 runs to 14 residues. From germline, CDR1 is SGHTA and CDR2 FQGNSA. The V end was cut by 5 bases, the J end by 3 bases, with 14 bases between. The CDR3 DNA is TGTGCCAGCAGCCCCCGGGACACTTACTACGAGCAGTACTTC. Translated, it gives CASSPRDTYYEQYF.